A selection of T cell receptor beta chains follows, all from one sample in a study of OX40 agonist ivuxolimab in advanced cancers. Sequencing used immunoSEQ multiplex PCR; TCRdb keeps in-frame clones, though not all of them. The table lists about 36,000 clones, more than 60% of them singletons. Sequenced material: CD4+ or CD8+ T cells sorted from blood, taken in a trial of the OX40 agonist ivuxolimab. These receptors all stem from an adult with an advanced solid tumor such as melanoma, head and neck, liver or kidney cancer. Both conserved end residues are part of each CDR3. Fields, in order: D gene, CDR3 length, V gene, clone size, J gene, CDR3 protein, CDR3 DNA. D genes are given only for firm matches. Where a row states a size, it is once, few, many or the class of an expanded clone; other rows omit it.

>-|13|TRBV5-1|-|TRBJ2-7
CASSVGRDYEQYF
TGCGCCAGCAGCGTGGGACGGGACTACGAGCAGTACTTC
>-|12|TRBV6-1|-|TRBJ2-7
CASSVDTYEQYF
TGTGCCAGCAGTGTGGACACCTACGAGCAGTACTTC
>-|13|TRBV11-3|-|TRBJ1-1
CASSLFGNTEAFF
TGTGCCAGCAGCTTATTCGGGAACACTGAAGCTTTCTTT
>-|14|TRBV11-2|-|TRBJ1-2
CASSLEPGSRGYTF
TGTGCCAGCAGCTTAGAACCAGGGTCTCGTGGCTACACCTTC
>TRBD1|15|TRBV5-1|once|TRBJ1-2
CASSAQGPVTGGYTF
TGCGCCAGCAGCGCACAGGGGCCAGTTACAGGGGGCTACACCTTC
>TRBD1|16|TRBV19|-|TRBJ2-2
CASSWGTGGFSGELFF
TGTGCCAGTAGTTGGGGGACAGGGGGTTTTTCCGGGGAGCTGTTTTTT
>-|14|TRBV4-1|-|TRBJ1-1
CASSLGPANTEAFF
TGCGCCAGCAGCTTGGGACCTGCGAACACTGAAGCTTTCTTT
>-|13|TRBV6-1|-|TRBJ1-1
CASSDVPYFGAFF
TGTGCCAGCAGTGATGTGCCATACTTTGGAGCTTTCTTT
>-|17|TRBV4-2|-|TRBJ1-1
CASSQDPMGVSNTEAFF
TGTGCCAGCAGCCAAGACCCGATGGGGGTCTCGAACACTGAAGCTTTCTTT
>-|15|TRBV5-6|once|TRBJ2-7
CASSLVGTASYEQYF
TGTGCCAGCAGCTTGGTCGGGACGGCGTCCTACGAGCAGTACTTC
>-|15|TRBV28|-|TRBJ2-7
CASSTPLDRDYEQYF
TGTGCCAGCAGTACACCCCTGGACAGAGACTACGAGCAGTACTTC
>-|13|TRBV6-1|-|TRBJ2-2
CASSAGRTGELFF
TGTGCCAGCAGCGCAGGGCGCACCGGGGAGCTGTTTTTT
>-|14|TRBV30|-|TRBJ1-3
CASLDLRSGNTIYF
TGTGCCTCGCTCGACCTACGCTCTGGAAACACCATATATTTT
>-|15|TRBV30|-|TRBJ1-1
CAWERTVSAYTEAFF
TGTGCCTGGGAACGAACGGTTAGCGCGTACACTGAAGCTTTCTTT